This entry lists 30 T cell receptor beta chains sequenced from one sample in a study of cytomegalovirus exposure and HLA in healthy donors. PCR used 60 Vbeta primers and 13 Jbeta primers. Sequencing was performed with immunoSEQ multiplex PCR; in TCRdb, only in-frame clones are kept and a portion is missing. The sample includes 70,000 to 100,000 clones, roughly 69% of them seen just once. Sequencing was performed on PBMCs. These receptors originate from a man aged 50-60 years in good health and CMV-seronegative.

This chain's CDR3 is CAWSGRTGDTRGEKLFF. The CDR3 bases are TGTGCCTGGAGTGGGAGAACAGGGGACACGAGAGGCGAAAAACTGTTTTTT. The V call is TRBV30, the J call TRBJ1-4; TRBD1 aligns across 7 bases. The J segment lost 8 bases and the V segment lost 1 base, leaving 16 bases of the junction unmatched. The germline CDR1 and CDR2 sequences are GTSNPN and SVGIG (reference sequence). This CDR3 has 17 amino acids.

This chain uses TRBV30 with TRBJ1-2; D is undetermined. The CDR3 is 13 residues long. Germline V gene lookup returns CDR1 GTSNPN and CDR2 SVGIG (reference sequence). The V and J ends lost 0 bases and 7 bases respectively, with 12 bases between them. CDR3 loop: CAWSVNRYGGYTF. CDR3 coding DNA: TGTGCCTGGAGTGTGAACCGCTATGGTGGCTACACCTTC.

The CDR3 spells CASSEASQAHYGYTF. DNA for the CDR3: TGTGCCAGCAGTGAAGCCTCACAGGCGCACTATGGCTACACCTTC. The genes are TRBV2 and TRBJ1-2; D may be TRBD1 (5 bases). This CDR3 region has 15 residues. Trimming took 0 bases from V and 3 from J, leaving 11 bases between them. Germline CDR1 SNHLY, CDR2 FYNNEI.

The sample holds a few counts of this clone. The CDR3 DNA reads TGCGCCAGCAGCCCGGGACAGGGGAGGATGAACACTGAAGCTTTCTTT. Amino acids: CASSPGQGRMNTEAFF. The chain employs TRBV10-1 and TRBJ1-1; 10 bases map to TRBD1. Germline lookup yields CDR1 WNHNN and CDR2 SYGVQD (reference sequence). V lost 6 bases to trimming and J lost 0 bases; unmatched junction nucleotides: 7. The CDR3 covers 16 residues.

J is TRBJ2-3 and V is TRBV9; perhaps TRBD1 as D (6 bases). The CDR3 covers 14 residues. Germline V CDR1 and CDR2: SGDLS, YYNGEE. Deletions cut 3 bases from V and 1 base from J, with 9 bases between. The CDR3: CASSDRAGTDTQYF. The CDR3 DNA is TGTGCCAGCAGCGACAGGGCGGGCACAGATACGCAGTATTTT.

This clone was detected a few times. The V call is TRBV15, the J call TRBJ2-7; 8 bases are shared with TRBD1. Germline loops: CDR1 LNHNV, CDR2 YYDKDF (reference sequence). The J segment lost 0 bases and the V segment lost 6 bases, leaving 4 bases of the junction unmatched. The CDR3 loop spans 14 amino acids. The CDR3 is CATSWTGPSYEQYF. CDR3 coding DNA: TGTGCCACCAGTTGGACAGGGCCCTCCTACGAGCAGTACTTC. The full variable domain, with the rest looked up from reference TRBV15 and TRBJ2-7, is DAMVIQNPRYQVTQFGKPVTLSCSQTLNHNVMYWYQQKSSQAPKLLFHYYDKDFNNEADTPDNFQSRRPNTSFCFLDIRSPGLGDTAMYLCATSWTGPSYEQYFGPGTRLTVT.

The chain links TRBV5-1 to TRBJ2-3, with TRBD2 matching 8 bases. This CDR3 has 15 residues. Germline CDR1 reads SGHRS; CDR2 reads YFSETQ. J lost 1 base, V lost 2 bases, and 3 bases had no gene match. The DNA for the CDR3 is TGCGCCAGCAGCTTTGCGGGGGGAGGCACAGATACGCAGTATTTT. Translation: CASSFAGGGTDTQYF.

The genes are TRBV28 and TRBJ2-7; perhaps TRBD2 as D (5 bases). The V and J ends lost 8 bases and 0 bases respectively, with 14 bases between them. Germline V gene sequence: CDR1 MDHEN, CDR2 SYDVKM. The CDR3 totals 14 residues. The chain's CDR3 is CASDGGGDSYEQYF. Written as DNA, the CDR3 is TGTGCCAGCGATGGAGGCGGAGACTCCTACGAGCAGTACTTC.

The chain couples TRBV9 to TRBJ1-5; the D gene is possibly TRBD1 (5 bases). The CDR3 spans 13 residues. The ends were cut back, 3 bases at V and 2 bases at J, with 6 bases in the middle. CDR1 SGDLS and CDR2 YYNGEE come from the germline V gene. CDR3 residues: CASSATGNQPQHF. The CDR3 DNA is TGTGCCAGCAGCGCGACAGGCAATCAGCCCCAGCATTTT. The full variable domain, completed using reference TRBV9 and TRBJ1-5, is DSGVTQTPKHLITATGQRVTLRCSPRSGDLSVYWYQQSLDQGLQFLIQYYNGEERAKGNILERFSAQQFPDLHSELNLSSLELGDSALYFCASSATGNQPQHFGDGTRLSIL.

The V call is TRBV6-5, the J call TRBJ2-2; no reliable D call. The CDR3 contains 11 residues. The germline V gene encodes CDR1 MNHEY and CDR2 SVGAGI. The V gene lost 8 bases and the J gene lost 5 bases, with 6 bases spanning the gap. The CDR3 coding sequence is TGTGCCAGCGCCGAGACCGGGGAGCTGTTTTTT. Its protein is CASAETGELFF.

This chain joins TRBV12-5 and TRBJ2-2, with no clear D. V lost 1 base and J 6 bases, leaving 9 bases between the germline ends. This CDR3 has 14 residues. The V gene's germline CDR1 is LGHNT and CDR2 FRNRAP. Here the CDR3 reads CASGLGAGPGELFF. The CDR3 DNA reads as TGTGCTAGTGGTTTGGGGGCTGGGCCCGGGGAGCTGTTTTTT.

The V gene is TRBV6-5, the J gene TRBJ1-2; D is unresolved. The V gene lost 4 bases and the J gene lost 5 bases, with 8 bases spanning the gap. The CDR3 sequence is 12 residues long. CDR1 is MNHEY, CDR2 SVGAGI, per germline. The CDR3 nucleotides read TGTGCCAGCAGTTCCGACTGGTATGGCTACACCTTC. Translation: CASSSDWYGYTF.

This clone was seen just once. The CDR3, as DNA: TGTGCCAGTAGCTTAGGGACGAGACAGGACAATCAGCCCCAGCATTTT. This gives the protein CASSLGTRQDNQPQHF. The genes are TRBV19 and TRBJ1-5; D is perhaps TRBD1 (6 bases). Germline CDR1 and CDR2: LNHDA and SQIVND (reference sequence). Trimming took 6 bases from V and 3 from J, leaving 18 bases between them. The length of the CDR3 is 16 residues.

The rearrangement joins TRBV7-2 to TRBJ2-4; tentative D call: TRBD2 (7 bases). V was clipped by 5 bases and J by 6 bases, with 14 bases between them. Germline CDR1 SGHTA, CDR2 FQGNSA. CDR3 length: 14 amino acids. CDR3 nucleotides: TGTGCCAGCAGCAAGGGGGGGCGTGGAAACATTCAGTACTTC. Protein product: CASSKGGRGNIQYF.

This rearrangement joins TRBV6-1 to TRBJ1-5; D uncertain. This CDR3 contains 12 residues. The germline V gene encodes CDR1 MNHNS and CDR2 SASEGT. Trimming took off 3 bases at V and 14 bases at J, with 14 bases between the two ends. The CDR3 nucleotides read TGTGCCAGCAGTGAGAGAGCGCGGGAAGAGCATTTT. This encodes CASSERAREEHF.

This chain connects TRBV5-6 to TRBJ1-2; D is unresolved. The germline V and J ends were trimmed by 4 bases and 8 bases, with 15 bases remaining between them. Germline-derived CDR1 and CDR2 are SGHDT and YYEEEE. The CDR3 runs to 13 residues. CDR3 nucleotides: TGTGCCAGCAGCCTCTCCACGGGTATCGGCTACACCTTC. This sequence encodes CASSLSTGIGYTF.

The chain uses TRBV6-6 and TRBJ2-7, with 8 bases matching TRBD1. J gave up 2 bases and V 6 bases, and 3 bases lay outside the gene matches. Germline V gene sequence: CDR1 MNHNY, CDR2 SVGAGI (reference sequence). The CDR3 totals 13 residues. The CDR3 DNA sequence: TGTGCCAGCAGCCAGGGGGCGGCCTACGAGCAGTACGTC. Translated: CASSQGAAYEQYV.

The rearrangement uses TRBV9 and TRBJ1-2; the match to TRBD1 covers 7 bases. The CDR3 length is 15 residues. Germline values: CDR1 SGDLS, CDR2 YYNGEE. The trim removed 3 bases at V and 4 bases at J, leaving 9 bases unmatched. The CDR3 protein is CASSATGDSFYGYTF. Written as DNA, the CDR3 is TGTGCCAGCAGCGCCACGGGGGACAGTTTCTATGGCTACACCTTC.

A few counts support this clone. This rearrangement joins TRBV30 to TRBJ1-5; 7 bases line up with TRBD1. V trimming: 3 bases; J trimming: 1 base; junction bases outside the gene matches: 3. This CDR3 is 14 amino acids long. Per germline, CDR1 GTSNPN and CDR2 SVGIG (reference sequence). DNA for the CDR3: TGTGCCTGGAGCTCGGGACAGAGCAATCAGCCCCAGCATTTT. Encoded protein: CAWSSGQSNQPQHF.

Only one count was recorded for this clone. The rearrangement joins TRBV6-1 to TRBJ2-7; no definite D call. The germline gives CDR1 MNHNS, CDR2 SASEGT. The CDR3 totals 14 residues. With 4 bases removed from V and 0 bases from J, the gap between germline ends came to 10 bases. As DNA, the CDR3 is TGTGCCAGCAGTGTTAACCCTAGCTCCTACGAGCAGTACTTC. Translation gives CASSVNPSSYEQYF.

J is TRBJ1-6 and V is TRBV4-3, with no clear D. This CDR3 contains 16 residues. Trimming took 0 bases from V and 6 from J, leaving 12 bases between them. CDR1 is LGHNA, CDR2 YSLEER, per germline. CDR3 nucleotides: TGCGCCAGCAGCCAAGATGTGTGGTTGGCTAATTCACCCCTCCACTTT. Translated, it gives CASSQDVWLANSPLHF.

The rearrangement joins TRBV2 to TRBJ1-5; D gene ambiguous. Germline V gene lookup returns CDR1 SNHLY and CDR2 FYNNEI. This CDR3 has 12 residues. V gave up 6 bases and J gave up 11 bases, with 14 bases separating them. The CDR3 region is CASSPQWRAQHF. The CDR3 region has the DNA TGTGCCAGCAGCCCTCAATGGCGGGCCCAGCATTTT.

This clone was observed once. This chain links TRBV6-1 with TRBJ1-5, with no clear D. The CDR3 totals 15 residues. The germline V gene encodes CDR1 MNHNS and CDR2 SASEGT. V was cut by 7 bases and J by 2 bases, with 15 bases left in between. The CDR3 loop reads CASNLPGGGNQPQHF. The CDR3 nucleotides read TGTGCCAGCAACCTCCCCGGCGGTGGCAATCAGCCCCAGCATTTT.

The rearrangement links TRBV21-1 to TRBJ2-7; the table gives TRBD2 as D, unverified against the DNA. TRBV21-1 is designated a pseudogene. The CDR3 runs to 18 residues. The CDR3 region is CASSIPPSSGRAKDEQYV. The CDR3 DNA follows: TGTGCCAGCAGCATCCCCCCAAGTAGCGGGAGGGCGAAGGACGAGCAGTACGTC.

This sequence joins TRBV6-5 and TRBJ1-2, with 12 bases that match TRBD1. V gave up 6 bases and J gave up 6 bases; unmatched junction bases: 8. The CDR3 is made up of 15 amino acids. Germline values: CDR1 MNHEY, CDR2 SVGAGI. The CDR3 sequence: CASRPRDRGLDGYTF. The CDR3 nucleotides are TGTGCCAGCAGACCCCGGGACAGGGGGCTGGATGGCTACACCTTC.

For this clone: Within the sample, other DNA sequences also encode this same CDR3. The V call is TRBV6-1, the J call TRBJ2-7; 7 bases are shared with TRBD1. Germline-derived CDR1 and CDR2 are MNHNS and SASEGT. This CDR3 region has 13 residues. V trimming: 3 bases; J trimming: 9 bases; junction bases outside the gene matches: 8. The DNA for the CDR3 is TGTGCCAGCAGTGATTCCAGACAGGGCGTGCAGTACGTC. It is translated as CASSDSRQGVQYV.

CDR3 region: CASSAQGPMNTEAFF. The CDR3, as DNA: TGTGCCAGCAGCGCACAGGGGCCAATGAACACTGAAGCTTTCTTT. The V call is TRBV2, the J call TRBJ1-1; 7 bases are a match to TRBD1. Germline V gene sequence: CDR1 SNHLY, CDR2 FYNNEI. The CDR3 sequence is 15 residues long. V shed 6 bases and J 0 bases; nucleotides not matched to a gene: 7.

This chain connects TRBV7-2 to TRBJ1-2; 7 bases agree with TRBD1. CDR3 length equals 13 residues. Germline CDR1 SGHTA, CDR2 FQGNSA. The V gene end was trimmed by 5 bases and the J gene end by 8 bases; junction bases not matched to a gene: 8. The CDR3 is CASSADRAFGYTF. CDR3 nucleotides: TGTGCCAGCAGCGCCGACAGGGCATTCGGCTACACCTTC.

For this clone: The junction departs from the called germline gene at one end, perhaps through a read error. The rearrangement links TRBV7-7 to TRBJ2-7; the D gene is possibly TRBD2 (5 bases). Germline lookup yields CDR1 SSHAT and CDR2 FNYEAQ (reference sequence). The CDR3 consists of 18 residues. The CDR3 is CASSLAWAHGGTFYEQYF. CDR3 nucleotide sequence: TGTGCTAGCAGCTTAGCGTGGGCTCATGGAGGTACCTTCTACGAGCAGTACTTC.

V and J are TRBV30 and TRBJ2-3; 8 bases are shared with TRBD2. Germline CDR1 GTSNPN, CDR2 SVGIG (reference sequence). This CDR3 spans 15 amino acids. The J segment lost 2 bases and the V segment lost 5 bases, leaving 9 bases of the junction unmatched. The CDR3 nucleotides read TGTGCCTGGGTGAAGCTAGCGGGCTACACAGATACGCAGTATTTT. This encodes CAWVKLAGYTDTQYF.